This T cell receptor beta chain is from a study of T cell responses to AZD1222 COVID-19 vaccine. Profiling relied on immunoSEQ multiplex PCR, and the TCRdb table lists in-frame clones only, not all of them. The sample has some 110,000 clones, approximately 85% seen once; the top ten hold approximately 4.4%. Germline CDR1 is KGHSH and CDR2 is LQKENI. This CDR3 is built from 14 residues. With 2 bases removed from V and 3 bases from J, the gap between germline ends came to 10 bases. This TCR was recovered from an adult who received the AZD1222 COVID-19 vaccine. The rearrangement uses TRBV18 and TRBJ1-1; D ambiguous. The sequenced sample was peripheral blood, obtained 28 days after the second AZD1222 dose. The CDR3, as DNA: TGTGCCAGCTCACCAGGCGCAGGCGACACTGAAGCTTTCTTT. Amino acids: CASSPGAGDTEAFF.